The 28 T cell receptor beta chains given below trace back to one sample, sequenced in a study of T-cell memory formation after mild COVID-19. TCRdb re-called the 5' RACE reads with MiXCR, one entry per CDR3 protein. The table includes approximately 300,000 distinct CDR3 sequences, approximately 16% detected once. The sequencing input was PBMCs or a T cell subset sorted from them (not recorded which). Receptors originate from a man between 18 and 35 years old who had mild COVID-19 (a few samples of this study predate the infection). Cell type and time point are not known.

The DNA of the CDR3 is TGTGCCATCAGTGGACAGCTCTCTGGGGCCAACGTCCTGACTTTC. Its protein is CAISGQLSGANVLTF. The chain recombines TRBV10-3 with TRBJ2-6; weak D call: TRBD1 (5 bases). This CDR3 is 15 amino acids long. Trimming took off 4 bases at V and 0 bases at J, with 7 bases between the two ends. Germline CDR1 reads ENHRY; CDR2 reads SYGVKD.

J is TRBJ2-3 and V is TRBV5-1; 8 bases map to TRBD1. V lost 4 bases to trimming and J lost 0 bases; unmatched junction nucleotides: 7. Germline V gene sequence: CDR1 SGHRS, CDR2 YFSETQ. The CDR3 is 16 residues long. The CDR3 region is CASSGGQGTSTDTQYF. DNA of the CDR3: TGCGCCAGCAGCGGTGGACAGGGAACGAGCACAGATACGCAGTATTTT.

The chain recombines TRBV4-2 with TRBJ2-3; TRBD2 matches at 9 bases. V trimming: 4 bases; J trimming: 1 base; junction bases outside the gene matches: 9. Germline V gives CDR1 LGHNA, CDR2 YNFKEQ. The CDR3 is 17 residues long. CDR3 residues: CASSLGRGGAGTDTQYF. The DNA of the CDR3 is TGTGCCAGCAGCCTGGGCCGCGGGGGGGCGGGCACAGATACGCAGTATTTT.

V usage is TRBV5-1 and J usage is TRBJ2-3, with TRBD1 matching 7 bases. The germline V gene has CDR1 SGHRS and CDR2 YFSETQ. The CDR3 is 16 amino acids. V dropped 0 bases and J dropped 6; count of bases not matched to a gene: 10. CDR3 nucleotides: TGCGCCAGCAGCTTGGCCGTGTCAGGGGGAGCGGATACGCAGTATTTT. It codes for CASSLAVSGGADTQYF.

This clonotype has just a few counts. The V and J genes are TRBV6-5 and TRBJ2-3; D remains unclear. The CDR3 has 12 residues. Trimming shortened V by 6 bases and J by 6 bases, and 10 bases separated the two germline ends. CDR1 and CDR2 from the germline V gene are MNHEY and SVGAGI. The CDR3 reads CASSSPWDTQYF. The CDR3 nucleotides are TGTGCCAGCAGCTCCCCGTGGGATACGCAGTATTTT.

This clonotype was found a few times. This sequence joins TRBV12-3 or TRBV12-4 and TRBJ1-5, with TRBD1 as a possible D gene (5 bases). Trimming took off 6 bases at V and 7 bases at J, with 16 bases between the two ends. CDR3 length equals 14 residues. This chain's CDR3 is CASSLQAGQQPQHF. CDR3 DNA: TGTGCCAGCAGCTTACAAGCAGGGCAACAGCCCCAGCATTTT.

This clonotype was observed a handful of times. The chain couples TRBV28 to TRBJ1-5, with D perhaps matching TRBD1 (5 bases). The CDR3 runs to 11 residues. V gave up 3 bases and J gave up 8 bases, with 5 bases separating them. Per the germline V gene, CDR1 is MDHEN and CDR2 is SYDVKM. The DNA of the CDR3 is TGTGCCAGCAGTTTCAGGGAGCCCCAGCATTTT. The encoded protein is CASSFREPQHF.

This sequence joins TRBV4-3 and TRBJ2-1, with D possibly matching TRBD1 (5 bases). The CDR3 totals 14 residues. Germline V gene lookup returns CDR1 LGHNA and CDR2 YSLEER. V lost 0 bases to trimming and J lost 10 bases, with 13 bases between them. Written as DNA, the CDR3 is TGCGCCAGCAGCCAAGAGGATCTAGGGGCAGAGCAGTTCTTC. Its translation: CASSQEDLGAEQFF.

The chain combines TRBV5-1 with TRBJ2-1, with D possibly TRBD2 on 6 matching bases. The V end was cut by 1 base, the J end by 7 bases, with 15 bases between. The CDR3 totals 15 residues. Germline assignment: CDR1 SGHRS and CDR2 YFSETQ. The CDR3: CASSLWASAGNEQFF. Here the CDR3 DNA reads TGCGCCAGCAGCTTGTGGGCTTCCGCGGGGAATGAGCAGTTCTTC.

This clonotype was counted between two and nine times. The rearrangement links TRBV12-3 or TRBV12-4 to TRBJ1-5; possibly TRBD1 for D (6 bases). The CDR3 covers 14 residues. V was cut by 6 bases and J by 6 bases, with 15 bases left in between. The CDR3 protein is CASSPMGGAQPQHF. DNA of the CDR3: TGTGCCAGCAGCCCGATGGGGGGGGCTCAGCCCCAGCATTTT.

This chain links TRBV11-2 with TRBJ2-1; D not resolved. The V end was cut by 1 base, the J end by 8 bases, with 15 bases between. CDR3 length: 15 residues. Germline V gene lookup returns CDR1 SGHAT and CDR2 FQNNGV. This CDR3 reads CASSLGYGGFDEQFF. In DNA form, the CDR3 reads TGTGCCAGCAGCTTAGGGTATGGTGGGTTCGATGAGCAGTTCTTC.

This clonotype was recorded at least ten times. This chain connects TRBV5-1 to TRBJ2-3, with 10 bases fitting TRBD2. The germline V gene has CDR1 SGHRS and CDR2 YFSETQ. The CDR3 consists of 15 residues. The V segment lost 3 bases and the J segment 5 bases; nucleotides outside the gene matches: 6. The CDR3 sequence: CASSSGLAVVDTQYF. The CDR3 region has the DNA TGCGCCAGCAGCTCCGGACTAGCGGTTGTAGATACGCAGTATTTT.

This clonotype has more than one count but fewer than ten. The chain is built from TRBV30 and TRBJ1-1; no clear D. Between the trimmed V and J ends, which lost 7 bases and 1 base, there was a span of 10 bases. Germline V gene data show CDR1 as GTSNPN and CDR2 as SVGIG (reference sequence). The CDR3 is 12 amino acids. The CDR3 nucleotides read TGTGCCTCTGACCGGGGGAACACTGAAGCTTTCTTT. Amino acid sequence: CASDRGNTEAFF.

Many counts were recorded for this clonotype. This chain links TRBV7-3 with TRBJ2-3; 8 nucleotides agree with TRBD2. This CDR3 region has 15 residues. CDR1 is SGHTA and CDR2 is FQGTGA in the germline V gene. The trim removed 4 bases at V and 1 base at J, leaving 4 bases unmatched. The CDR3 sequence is CASSSQRGRTDTQYF. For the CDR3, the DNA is TGTGCCAGCAGCTCCCAGCGGGGGCGCACAGATACGCAGTATTTT.

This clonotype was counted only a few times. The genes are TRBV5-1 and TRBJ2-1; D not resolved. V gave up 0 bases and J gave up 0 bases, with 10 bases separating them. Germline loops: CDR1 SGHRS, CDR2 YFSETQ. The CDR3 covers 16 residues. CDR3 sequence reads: CASSLGGTDSYNEQFF. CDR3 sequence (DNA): TGCGCCAGCAGCTTGGGCGGAACGGACTCCTACAATGAGCAGTTCTTC. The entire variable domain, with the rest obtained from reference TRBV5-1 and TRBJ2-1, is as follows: KAGVTQTPRYLIKTRGQQVTLSCSPISGHRSVSWYQQTPGQGLQFLFEYFSETQRNKGNFPGRFSGRQFSNSRSEMNVSTLELGDSALYLCASSLGGTDSYNEQFFGPGTRLTVL.

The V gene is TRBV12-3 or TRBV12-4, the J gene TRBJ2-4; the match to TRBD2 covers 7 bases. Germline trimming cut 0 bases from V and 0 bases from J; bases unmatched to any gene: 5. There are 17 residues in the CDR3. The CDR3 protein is CASSLARLAGAKNIQYF. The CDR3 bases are TGTGCCAGCAGTTTAGCGCGGTTAGCGGGAGCCAAAAACATTCAGTACTTC.

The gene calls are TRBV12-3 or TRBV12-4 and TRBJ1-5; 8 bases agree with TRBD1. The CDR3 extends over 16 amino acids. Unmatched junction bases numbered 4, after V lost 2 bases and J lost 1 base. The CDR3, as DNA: TGTGCCAGCAGTTTACGGCAGGGGGCGAGCAATCAGCCCCAGCATTTT. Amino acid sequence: CASSLRQGASNQPQHF.

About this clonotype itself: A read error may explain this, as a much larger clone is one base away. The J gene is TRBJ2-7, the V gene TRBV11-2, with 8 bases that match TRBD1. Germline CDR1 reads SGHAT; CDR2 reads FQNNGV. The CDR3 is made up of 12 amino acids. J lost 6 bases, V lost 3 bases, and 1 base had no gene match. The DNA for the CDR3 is TGTGCCAGCAGCTTTACAGGGGGCGAGCAGTACTTC. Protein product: CASSFTGGEQYF.

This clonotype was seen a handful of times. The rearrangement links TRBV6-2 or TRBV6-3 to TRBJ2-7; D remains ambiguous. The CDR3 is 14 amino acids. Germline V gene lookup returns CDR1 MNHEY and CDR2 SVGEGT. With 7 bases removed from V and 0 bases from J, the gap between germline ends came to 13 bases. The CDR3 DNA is TGTGCCAGCACCCGACAACTATCCTCCTACGAGCAGTACTTC. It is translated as CASTRQLSSYEQYF.

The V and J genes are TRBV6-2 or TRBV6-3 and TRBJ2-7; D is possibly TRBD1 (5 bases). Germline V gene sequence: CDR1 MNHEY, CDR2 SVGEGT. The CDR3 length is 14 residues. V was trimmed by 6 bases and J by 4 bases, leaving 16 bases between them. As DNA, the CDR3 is TGTGCCAGCAGCCCCCGTGCAGGGCCATACGAGCAGTACTTC. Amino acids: CASSPRAGPYEQYF.

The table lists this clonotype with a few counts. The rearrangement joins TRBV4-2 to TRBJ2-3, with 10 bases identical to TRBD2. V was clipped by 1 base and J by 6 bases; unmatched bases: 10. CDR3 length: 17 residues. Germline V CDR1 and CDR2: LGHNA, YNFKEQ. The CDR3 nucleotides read TGTGCCAGCAGCCAAGGAAGCGGGGGGGCCTTAGGGGATACGCAGTATTTT. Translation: CASSQGSGGALGDTQYF.

Here the CDR3 reads CASSQQNRDPPSSDGYTF. DNA of the CDR3: TGCGCCAGCAGCCAACAAAACCGGGACCCGCCGTCTTCGGATGGCTACACCTTC. J is TRBJ1-2 and V is TRBV4-1; D might be TRBD1 (5 bases). This CDR3 contains 18 residues. Germline CDR1 MGHRA, CDR2 YSYEKL. V lost 2 bases and J lost 6, with 25 bases in between.

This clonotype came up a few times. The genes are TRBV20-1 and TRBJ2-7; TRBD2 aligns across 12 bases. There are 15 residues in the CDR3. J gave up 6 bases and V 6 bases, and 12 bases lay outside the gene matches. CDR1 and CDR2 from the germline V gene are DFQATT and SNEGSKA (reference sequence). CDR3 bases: TGCAGTGCCCCGCCTAGCGGGGGGGCCAGCGGCGAGCAGTACTTC. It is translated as CSAPPSGGASGEQYF.

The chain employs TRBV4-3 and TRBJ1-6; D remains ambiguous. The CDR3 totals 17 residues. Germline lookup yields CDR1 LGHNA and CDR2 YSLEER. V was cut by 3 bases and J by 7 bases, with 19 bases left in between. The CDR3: CASSQRSPREGNSPLHF. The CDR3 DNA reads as TGCGCCAGCAGCCAGAGGTCCCCTCGAGAAGGGAATTCACCCCTCCACTTT.

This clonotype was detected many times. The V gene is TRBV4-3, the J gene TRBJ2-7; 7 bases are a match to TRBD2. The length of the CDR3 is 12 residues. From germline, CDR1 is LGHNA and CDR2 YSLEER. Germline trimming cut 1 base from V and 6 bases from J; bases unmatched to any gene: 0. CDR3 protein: CASSQGGGEQYF. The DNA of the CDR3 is TGCGCCAGCAGCCAAGGGGGGGGCGAGCAGTACTTC.

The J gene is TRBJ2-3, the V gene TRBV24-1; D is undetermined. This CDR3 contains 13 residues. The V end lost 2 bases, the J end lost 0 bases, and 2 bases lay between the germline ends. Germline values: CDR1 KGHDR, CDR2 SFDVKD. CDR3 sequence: CATSDYSTDTQYF. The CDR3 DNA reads TGTGCCACCAGTGATTACAGCACAGATACGCAGTATTTT.

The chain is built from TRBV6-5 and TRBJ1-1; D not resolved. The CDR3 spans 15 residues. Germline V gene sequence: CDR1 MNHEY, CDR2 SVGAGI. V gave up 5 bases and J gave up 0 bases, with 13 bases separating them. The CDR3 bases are TGTGCCAGCAGTCCTCGGGTCCTCATGAACACTGAAGCTTTCTTT. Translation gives CASSPRVLMNTEAFF.

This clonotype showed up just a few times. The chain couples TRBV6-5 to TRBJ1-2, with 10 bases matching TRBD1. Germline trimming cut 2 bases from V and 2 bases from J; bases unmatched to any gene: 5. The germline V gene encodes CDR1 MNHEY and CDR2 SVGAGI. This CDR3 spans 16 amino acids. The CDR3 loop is CASSYGGGQGNYGYTF. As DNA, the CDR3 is TGTGCCAGCAGTTACGGGGGGGGACAGGGGAACTATGGCTACACCTTC.